This T cell receptor beta chain was profiled in a study of blood T cell repertoires in COVID-19. About the research overall: The analysed material was cDNA or gDNA that came from T cells, B-cell-depleted T cells, or PBMCs.

V lost 5 bases and J lost 6, with 19 bases in between. Per germline, CDR1 SEHNR and CDR2 FQNEAQ (reference sequence). The CDR3 is made up of 16 amino acids. This table comes from immunoSEQ multiplex PCR, and its TCRdb copy is limited to in-frame clones, with some not included. The sample holds about 71,000 clones, 80% to 90% seen once. This receptor was taken from a man in his fifties or sixties with acute or convalescent COVID-19. V usage is TRBV7-9 and J usage is TRBJ2-2; possibly TRBD1 for D (5 bases). Sequencing used peripheral blood. Here the CDR3 DNA reads TGTGCCAGCAGCCCACCGGGTCTGGAAGGGGCCGGGGAGCTGTTTTTT. Translating it yields CASSPPGLEGAGELFF.